This T cell receptor beta chain was recorded in a study of T cell clones after liver transplantation. Whole-study context: Pre-transplant mixed lymphocyte reactions yielded third-party-reactive TCRbeta sequences as comparators for graft-donor-reactive sequences. The study, taken as a whole, reports: Compared with third party-reactive sequences, donor-reactive ones declined more, independent of withdrawal success.

With respect to this clone: Its antigen is unknown.

TCRdb keeps only in-frame clones here, not all; method: immunoSEQ multiplex PCR. This table holds about 50,000 clones, roughly 74% found once. The material sequenced was CD4+ T cells from blood, taken 54 months after liver transplant. The receptor's source is a human patient who received a liver transplant. The graft donor may account for some of the T cells.

The CDR3 DNA is TGTGCCAGCAGCTTAAACTATAATTCACCCCTCCACTTT. Its protein is CASSLNYNSPLHF. The chain couples TRBV7-2 to TRBJ1-6; D remains ambiguous. The length of the CDR3 is 13 residues. V was shortened by 2 bases and J by 3 bases, with 2 bases between the two germline ends. CDR1 SGHTA and CDR2 FQGNSA come from the germline V gene.